This T cell receptor beta chain was profiled in a study of blood T cell repertoires in COVID-19 (dated by TCRdb to 2020 to 2022). At the level of the whole study: The collaborator samples originated in the United States, Italy and Spain and spanned the acute and convalescent phases of COVID-19. The material from the prospective study consisted of cDNA or gDNA derived from T cells, B-cell-depleted T cells, or PBMCs. Deeply sampled blood TCRbeta repertoires from subjects exposed to, actively infected with, or recovered from COVID-19 were included in the dataset. A freely available public database, intended as a resource for researchers studying the immune response to SARS-CoV-2, is where the repertoires were released. The samples were drawn from two sources: the first 160 participants of the ongoing ImmuneRACE study, and over 1,000 subjects contributed by 6 global collaborators. A de-identified subject ID, COVID-19 status, age in years and sex were almost always included in the sample metadata. Where HLA class I and class II types were available, the types were taken from metadata supplied by the sample provider, not from assay-based typing.

Each collaborating institution followed its own protocols to collect whole blood in K2EDTA tubes. For TCRbeta analysis, collaborators shipped samples in one of three forms: frozen whole blood, isolated PBMCs, or DNA extracted from either of those sample types. TCRbeta CDR3 regions were amplified from genomic DNA using the immunoSEQ Assay, a bias-controlled multiplex PCR. Concerning the study's data processing: The number of nucleated cells in each sample was estimated from the amplification of reference gene primers within the assay. Sequence reads were collapsed and filtered to measure the absolute abundance of every unique TCRbeta CDR3 rearrangement. For each sample, productive Simpson clonality was calculated by taking the square root of Simpson's diversity index across productive rearrangements. As stored in TCRdb, this immuneACCESS dataset retains in-frame rearrangements with V and J assigned. A fraction of the clones does not appear; measured against another copy, unresolved V genes explain less than half of the discrepancy, and the remainder lacks a known reason. V and J calls and clone size are copied from that table; D and trimming were computed from the DNA. The sample table lists tens of thousands of clones, roughly 88% of them with a count of one. The ten largest clones take up 3.9% of the sample.

Trimming takes 4 bases from V and 11 bases from J, and the germline ends sit 14 bases apart. There are 13 amino acids in the CDR3, from cysteine to phenylalanine inclusive. Just the 39-base CDR3 DNA is kept, in frame starting at base 1. From the germline V gene, CDR1 is LGHNA and CDR2 is YSLEER. A remark on this clone: Its antigen remains undetermined. No base quality values were provided; no much bigger clone lies one nucleotide off.

The paper as a whole reports these results and caveats: Clinical and demographic metadata were provided uncurated, with the amount varying by source and participant.

The sample taken for sequencing was peripheral blood. The receptor comes from a human donor in a cohort sampled during active COVID-19. The chain is assembled from TRBV4-3 and TRBJ1-4; the D gene cannot be resolved reliably. The sequence in DNA is TGCGCCAGCAGCCCGGACGTCACGGGGAAACTGTTTTTT. This gives the protein CASSPDVTGKLFF.